These 24 T cell receptor beta chains share one sample of origin, sequenced in a study of control samples from healthy donors and cancer patients. Profiled with immunoSEQ multiplex PCR; TCRdb holds only in-frame clones, not every one. The table has roughly 190,000 clones, around 90% seen once. Specimen: blood. These receptors were obtained from a man aged 25-40 years in good health.

The rearrangement joins TRBV18 to TRBJ1-2; the D is unclear. Looked up from germline, CDR1 is KGHSH and CDR2 is LQKENI. Trimming took off 3 bases at V and 8 bases at J, with 16 bases between the two ends. This CDR3 comprises 14 residues. CDR3 in DNA: TGTGCCAGCTCACCTCCTCCAGGACGTAGAGGCTACACCTTC. It translates to CASSPPPGRRGYTF.

The CDR3 bases are TGTGCCAGTCGCGACCGGGACGGACACAATGAGCAGTTCTTC. It encodes CASRDRDGHNEQFF. This rearrangement joins TRBV19 to TRBJ2-1, with D perhaps TRBD1 or TRBD2 (5 bases each). V was pared by 8 bases and J by 5 bases, with 16 bases between. CDR1 is LNHDA and CDR2 is SQIVND in the germline V gene (reference sequence). CDR3 length: 14 amino acids.

The V gene is TRBV2, the J gene TRBJ2-3, with TRBD1 matching over 9 bases. The germline V gene encodes CDR1 SNHLY and CDR2 FYNNEI. Trimming removed 3 bases from V and 3 bases from J; junction bases left unmatched: 7. This CDR3 contains 16 residues. The CDR3 DNA follows: TGTGCCAGCAGTGACCGTACGGGACAGGGAACAGATACGCAGTATTTT. Amino acids: CASSDRTGQGTDTQYF.

The chain links TRBV30 to TRBJ2-1; 9 bases are a match to TRBD2. From germline, CDR1 is GTSNPN and CDR2 SVGIG (reference sequence). V trimming: 1 base; J trimming: 11 bases; junction bases outside the gene matches: 3. This CDR3 has 12 amino acids. CDR3: CAWSGSGGQQFF. CDR3 bases: TGTGCCTGGAGTGGGAGCGGGGGGCAGCAGTTCTTC.

J is TRBJ2-3 and V is TRBV27, with 11 bases fitting TRBD2. J lost 2 bases, V lost 8 bases, and 15 bases had no gene match. The V gene's germline CDR1 is MNHEY and CDR2 SMNVEV (reference sequence). The CDR3 sequence is 18 residues long. The CDR3 loop is CASRFSVAGGDITDTQYF. CDR3 DNA: TGTGCCAGCCGCTTCTCGGTAGCGGGGGGGGATATCACAGATACGCAGTATTTT.

This clone appeared once. The genes are TRBV20-1 and TRBJ1-1; D call uncertain. The CDR3 has 13 amino acids. The germline CDR1 and CDR2 sequences are DFQATT and SNEGSKA (reference sequence). The V end lost 3 bases, the J end lost 4 bases, and 12 bases lay between the germline ends. CDR3 nucleotides: TGCAGTGCTAGTAAGACACAGAGCACTGAAGCTTTCTTT. Encoded protein: CSASKTQSTEAFF.

The V call is TRBV6-1, the J call TRBJ2-3; 9 nucleotides agree with TRBD1. The V segment lost 3 bases and the J segment 1 base; nucleotides outside the gene matches: 5. The germline V gene encodes CDR1 MNHNS and CDR2 SASEGT. This CDR3 has 16 amino acids. The CDR3 sequence is CASSDPRTGGTDTQYF. As DNA, the CDR3 is TGTGCCAGCAGTGATCCCCGGACAGGGGGCACAGATACGCAGTATTTT.

DNA of the CDR3: TGTGCCAGTAGTAATAACGGCCTGCTCGTGGACATTCAGTACTTC. It specifies CASSNNGLLVDIQYF. This chain uses TRBV19 with TRBJ2-4; D is uncertain. Germline V gene lookup returns CDR1 LNHDA and CDR2 SQIVND (reference sequence). V was clipped by 4 bases and J by 8 bases, with 18 bases between them. The CDR3 consists of 15 residues.

The V and J genes are TRBV5-1 and TRBJ1-5; no firm D call. The CDR3 is 14 amino acids. Looked up from germline, CDR1 is SGHRS and CDR2 is YFSETQ. Trimming took 4 bases from V and 0 from J, leaving 8 bases between them. CDR3 sequence (DNA): TGCGCCAGCAGCCCCGGGGATAGCAATCAGCCCCAGCATTTT. Its translation: CASSPGDSNQPQHF.

DNA for the CDR3: TGTGCCAGCAGTTTAACACTCAAGGAAGGGGGGGGTGAAAAACTGTTTTTT. Residues: CASSLTLKEGGGEKLFF. This rearrangement joins TRBV27 to TRBJ1-4; possibly TRBD1 for D (6 bases). The V end was cut by 2 bases, the J end by 7 bases, with 20 bases between. The CDR3 spans 17 residues. The germline V gene encodes CDR1 MNHEY and CDR2 SMNVEV (reference sequence).

The chain has TRBV27 and TRBJ1-6, with no clear D. Trimming removed 2 bases from V and 10 bases from J, with 6 bases in between. Germline-derived CDR1 and CDR2 are MNHEY and SMNVEV (reference sequence). The CDR3 runs to 12 residues. CDR3 in DNA: TGTGCCAGCAGTTTAGGAGGATCACCCCTCCACTTT. Translation gives CASSLGGSPLHF.

This clone was found once. V usage is TRBV4-1 and J usage is TRBJ2-3, with 8 bases lining up with TRBD2. Germline V gene data show CDR1 as MGHRA and CDR2 as YSYEKL. V trimming: 0 bases; J trimming: 6 bases; junction bases outside the gene matches: 14. The length of the CDR3 is 18 residues. In DNA, the CDR3 is TGCGCCAGCAGCCAAGAGGGAGGAGCGGGGGCGCCTGAGGATACGCAGTATTTT. Translation: CASSQEGGAGAPEDTQYF.

This chain uses TRBV11-1 with TRBJ2-1; possible D gene TRBD1, 6 bases. The CDR3 is made up of 15 amino acids. The V and J ends lost 4 bases and 3 bases respectively, with 13 bases between them. Per germline, CDR1 SGHAT and CDR2 FQDESV (reference sequence). CDR3 sequence reads: CASSSDRQDYNEQFF. CDR3 coding DNA: TGTGCCAGCAGCTCTGATCGACAGGACTACAATGAGCAGTTCTTC.

To note about this clone: A junction end diverges from the germline sequence, so it may reflect a read error. The V and J genes are TRBV19 and TRBJ2-2; no definite D call. Germline V lookup: CDR1 LNHDA, CDR2 SQIVND (reference sequence). The CDR3 covers 12 residues. CDR3 region: CASSLDTGELFF. In nucleotides, the CDR3 is TGTGCCAGTAGTCTAGACACCGGGGAGCTGTTTTTT.

DNA of the CDR3: TGTGCCAGCAGCCAAGGACCTACAGGGCTGTGGACTGAAGCTTTCTTT. It is translated as CASSQGPTGLWTEAFF. The V gene is TRBV3-1 (or the pseudogene TRBV3-2), the J gene TRBJ1-1; D may be TRBD1 (6 bases). Trimming left V 1 base short and J 5 bases short, with 17 bases between. Germline V CDR1 and CDR2: LGHDT, YNNKEL (reference sequence). The length of the CDR3 is 16 residues.

The chain joins TRBV7-9 to TRBJ2-7; D ambiguous. This CDR3 has 12 residues. The germline V gene has CDR1 SEHNR and CDR2 FQNEAQ (reference sequence). Trimming left V 6 bases short and J 0 bases short, with 6 bases between. Here the CDR3 reads CASSGSSYEQYF. CDR3 nucleotides: TGTGCCAGCAGTGGCAGCTCCTACGAGCAGTACTTC.

The rearrangement joins TRBV6-1 to TRBJ1-5, with D possibly matching TRBD1 (5 bases). This CDR3 is built from 16 residues. Germline CDR1 MNHNS, CDR2 SASEGT. Trimming removed 1 base at V and 0 bases at J, with 10 bases between. CDR3 protein: CASSEVTGYSNQPQHF. The DNA for the CDR3 is TGTGCCAGCAGTGAAGTAACAGGTTATAGCAATCAGCCCCAGCATTTT.

V gene TRBV6-6 combines with J gene TRBJ2-5; the D is unclear. CDR3 size: 12 residues. The V gene lost 2 bases and the J gene lost 2 bases, with 3 bases spanning the gap. CDR1 and CDR2 from the germline V gene are MNHNY and SVGAGI (reference sequence). CDR3 DNA: TGTGCCAGCAGTTACCTTCAAGAGACCCAGTACTTC. Translating gives CASSYLQETQYF.

This sequence joins TRBV15 and TRBJ2-1; 8 bases line up with TRBD1. Germline V gene lookup returns CDR1 LNHNV and CDR2 YYDKDF (reference sequence). After removal of 1 base from V and 4 bases from J, the junction contained 9 bases not matched to a gene. This CDR3 region has 17 residues. The CDR3: CATSRAGTGKPYNEQFF. The CDR3 region has the DNA TGTGCCACCAGCAGAGCCGGGACAGGAAAGCCTTACAATGAGCAGTTCTTC. Full variable domain (rest looked up from reference TRBV15 and TRBJ2-1): DAMVIQNPRYQVTQFGKPVTLSCSQTLNHNVMYWYQQKSSQAPKLLFHYYDKDFNNEADTPDNFQSRRPNTSFCFLDIRSPGLGDTAMYLCATSRAGTGKPYNEQFFGPGTRLTVL.

V usage is TRBV5-1 and J usage is TRBJ1-2; D is undetermined. The CDR3 is 16 residues long. Trimming removed 4 bases at V and 4 bases at J, with 20 bases between. Germline assignment: CDR1 SGHRS and CDR2 YFSETQ. The DNA of the CDR3 is TGCGCCAGCAGCATTCCGGGAGAGCGGCTTGTCTATGGCTACACCTTC. Its protein is CASSIPGERLVYGYTF.

The chain employs TRBV19 and TRBJ1-1; D is ambiguous. The CDR3 extends over 13 amino acids. Germline CDR1 LNHDA, CDR2 SQIVND (reference sequence). V lost 0 bases, J lost 7 bases, and 9 bases lay in between. As DNA, the CDR3 is TGTGCCAGTAGTATAGACACCCACAGTGAAGCTTTCTTT. Its protein product is CASSIDTHSEAFF.

J is TRBJ1-6 and V is TRBV6-1; TRBD1 might be the D (6 bases). The CDR3 totals 14 residues. V lost 1 base to trimming and J lost 8 bases, with 9 bases between them. Germline V gene data show CDR1 as MNHNS and CDR2 as SASEGT. DNA for the CDR3: TGTGCCAGCAGTGAAGTTGAGGGGGATTCACCCCTCCACTTT. Translated, it gives CASSEVEGDSPLHF.

The CDR3 DNA sequence: TGTGCCAGTACCTCGGACAGGGTTGGAGTGGGCAATCAGCCCCAGCATTTT. Translated: CASTSDRVGVGNQPQHF. The chain couples TRBV19 to TRBJ1-5; TRBD1 aligns across 8 bases. This CDR3 comprises 17 residues. The ends lost 7 bases at V and 2 bases at J; junction bases unmatched: 13. CDR1 and CDR2 from the germline V gene are LNHDA and SQIVND (reference sequence).

This clone was detected once. The chain combines TRBV7-9 with TRBJ2-3; D may be TRBD1 (6 bases). Germline CDR1 reads SEHNR; CDR2 reads FQNEAQ (reference sequence). V was clipped by 3 bases and J by 4 bases, with 17 bases between them. This CDR3 has 16 residues. The DNA of the CDR3 is TGTGCCAGCAGCTTCTTCGAGGCAGGGACACCAGATACGCAGTATTTT. Amino acid sequence: CASSFFEAGTPDTQYF. The full variable domain, rest sourced from reference TRBV7-9 and TRBJ2-3, is DTGVSQNPRHKITKRGQNVTFRCDPISEHNRLYWYRQTLGQGPEFLTYFQNEAQLEKSRLLSDRFSAERPKGSFSTLEIQRTEQGDSAMYLCASSFFEAGTPDTQYFGPGTRLTVL.